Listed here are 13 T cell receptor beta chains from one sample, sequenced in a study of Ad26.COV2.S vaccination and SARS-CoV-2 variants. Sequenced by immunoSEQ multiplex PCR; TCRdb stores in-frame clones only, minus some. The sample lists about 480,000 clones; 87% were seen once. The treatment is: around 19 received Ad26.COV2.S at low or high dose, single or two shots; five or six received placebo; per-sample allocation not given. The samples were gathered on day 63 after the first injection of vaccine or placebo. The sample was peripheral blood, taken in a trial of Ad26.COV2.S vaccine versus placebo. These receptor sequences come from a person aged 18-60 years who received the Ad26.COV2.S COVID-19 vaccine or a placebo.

CDR3 in amino acids: CASSLMTTNEKLFF. The DNA for the CDR3 is TGTGCCAGCAGCTTAATGACAACTAATGAAAAACTGTTTTTT. This chain joins TRBV11-2 and TRBJ1-4; D remains ambiguous. Germline V gene data show CDR1 as SGHAT and CDR2 as FQNNGV. Trimming removed 2 bases from V and 0 bases from J, with 4 bases in between. CDR3 length: 14 amino acids. The whole variable domain, filled in from reference TRBV11-2 and TRBJ1-4, reads EAGVAQSPRYKIIEKRQSVAFWCNPISGHATLYWYQQILGQGPKLLIQFQNNGVVDDSQLPKDRFSAERLKGVDSTLKIQPAKLEDSAVYLCASSLMTTNEKLFFGSGTQLSVL.

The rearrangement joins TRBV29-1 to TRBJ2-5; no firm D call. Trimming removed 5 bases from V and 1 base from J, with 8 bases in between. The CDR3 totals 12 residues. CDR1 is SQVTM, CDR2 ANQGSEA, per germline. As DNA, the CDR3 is TGCAGCGTTTCCCCCGGCCAAGAGACCCAGTACTTC. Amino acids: CSVSPGQETQYF.

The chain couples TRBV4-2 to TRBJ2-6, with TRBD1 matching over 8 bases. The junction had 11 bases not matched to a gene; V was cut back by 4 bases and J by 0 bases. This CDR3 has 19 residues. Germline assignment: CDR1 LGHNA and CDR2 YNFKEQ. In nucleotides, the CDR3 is TGTGCCAGCAGCCCTATAGGGACAGGCGACTTCTCTGGGGCCAACGTCCTGACTTTC. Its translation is CASSPIGTGDFSGANVLTF.

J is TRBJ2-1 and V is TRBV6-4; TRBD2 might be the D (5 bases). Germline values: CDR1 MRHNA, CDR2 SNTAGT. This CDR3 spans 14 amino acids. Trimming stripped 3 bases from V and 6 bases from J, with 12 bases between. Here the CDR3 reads CASSETSSGNEQFF. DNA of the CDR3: TGTGCCAGCAGTGAAACTAGTTCGGGCAATGAGCAGTTCTTC.

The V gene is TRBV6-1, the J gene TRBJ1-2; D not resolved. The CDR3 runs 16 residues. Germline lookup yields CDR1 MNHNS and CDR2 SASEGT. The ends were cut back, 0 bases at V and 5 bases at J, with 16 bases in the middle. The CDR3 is CASSEAGQVVGYGYTF. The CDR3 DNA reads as TGTGCCAGCAGTGAAGCAGGGCAGGTCGTTGGATATGGCTACACCTTC.

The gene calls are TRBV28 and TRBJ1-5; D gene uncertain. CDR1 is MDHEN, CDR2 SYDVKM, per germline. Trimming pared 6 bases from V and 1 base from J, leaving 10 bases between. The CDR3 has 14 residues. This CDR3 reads CASRKGESNQPQHF. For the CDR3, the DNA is TGTGCCAGCAGAAAGGGTGAGAGCAATCAGCCCCAGCATTTT.

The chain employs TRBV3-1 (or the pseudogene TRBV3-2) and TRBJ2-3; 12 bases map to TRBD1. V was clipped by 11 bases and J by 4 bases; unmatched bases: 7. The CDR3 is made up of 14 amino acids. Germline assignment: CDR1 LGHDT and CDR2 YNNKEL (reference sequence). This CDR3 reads CASQGQGAADTQYF. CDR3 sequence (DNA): TGTGCCTCTCAGGGACAGGGGGCTGCAGATACGCAGTATTTT.

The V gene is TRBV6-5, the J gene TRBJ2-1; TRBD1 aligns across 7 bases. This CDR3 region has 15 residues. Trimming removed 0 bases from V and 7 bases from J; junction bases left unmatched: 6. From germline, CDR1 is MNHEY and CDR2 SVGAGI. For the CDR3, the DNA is TGTGCCAGCAGTTACTCGTCAGGGGGTTGGAATGAGCAGTTCTTC. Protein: CASSYSSGGWNEQFF.

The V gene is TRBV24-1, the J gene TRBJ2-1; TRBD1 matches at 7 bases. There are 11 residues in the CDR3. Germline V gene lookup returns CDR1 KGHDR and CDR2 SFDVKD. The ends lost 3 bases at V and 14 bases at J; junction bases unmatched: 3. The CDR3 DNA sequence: TGTGCCACCAGTGATAGACAGGGAAAGTTCTTC. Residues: CATSDRQGKFF.

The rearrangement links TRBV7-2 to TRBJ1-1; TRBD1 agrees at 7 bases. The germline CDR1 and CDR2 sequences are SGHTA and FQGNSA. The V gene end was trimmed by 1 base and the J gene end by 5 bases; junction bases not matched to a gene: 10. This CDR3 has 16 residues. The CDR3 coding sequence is TGTGCCAGCAGCTTAGGGCACCTGATACAGGGGACTGAAGCTTTCTTT. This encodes CASSLGHLIQGTEAFF. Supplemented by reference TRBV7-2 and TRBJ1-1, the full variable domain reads GAGVSQSPSNKVTEKGKDVELRCDPISGHTALYWYRQSLGQGLEFLIYFQGNSAPDKSGLPSDRFSAERTGGSVSTLTIQRTQQEDSAVYLCASSLGHLIQGTEAFFGQGTRLTVV.

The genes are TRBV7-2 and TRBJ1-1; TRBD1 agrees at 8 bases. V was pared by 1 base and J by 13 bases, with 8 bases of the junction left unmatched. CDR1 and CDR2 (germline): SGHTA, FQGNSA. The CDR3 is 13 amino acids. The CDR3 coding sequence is TGTGCCAGCAGCTTAGTTTGGACAGGGAATGTTTTCTTT. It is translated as CASSLVWTGNVFF.

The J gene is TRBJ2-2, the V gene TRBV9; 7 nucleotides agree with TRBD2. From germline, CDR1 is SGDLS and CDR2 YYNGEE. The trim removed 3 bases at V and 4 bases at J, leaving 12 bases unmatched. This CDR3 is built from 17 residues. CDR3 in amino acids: CASSAPGGGSPTGELFF. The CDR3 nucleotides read TGTGCCAGCAGCGCCCCTGGAGGCGGGAGTCCCACCGGGGAGCTGTTTTTT.

CDR3 in amino acids: CASSPIKLAGGAGELFF. The DNA for the CDR3 is TGTGCCAGTAGCCCGATAAAACTAGCGGGAGGGGCCGGGGAGCTGTTTTTT. The rearrangement links TRBV19 to TRBJ2-2; 13 nucleotides match TRBD2. J was trimmed by 6 bases and V by 6 bases; bases with no gene match: 10. The germline CDR1 and CDR2 sequences are LNHDA and SQIVND (reference sequence). This CDR3 has 17 residues.